This T cell receptor beta chain appears in the sequencing data of a study of cytomegalovirus exposure and HLA in healthy donors. General study results and limits: By HLA locus, TCR association rates varied in a later analysis, with DRB1 showing the most and HLA-C the fewest. In a later analysis, a missense DCLRE1C variant was linked to TCR beta V- and J-gene trimming.

Primers for the PCR totalled 60 Vbeta and 13 Jbeta. The data were produced by immunoSEQ multiplex PCR, yet TCRdb's version contains in-frame clones alone and is incomplete. The table lists more than 150,000 clones, 76% of them singletons. This clone was seen a handful of times. Its cognate antigen is unknown. Germline CDR1 reads MNHNY; CDR2 reads SVGAGI (reference sequence). Germline trimming cut 6 bases from V and 2 bases from J; bases unmatched to any gene: 7. This CDR3 has 15 amino acids. The V call is TRBV6-6, the J call TRBJ1-5; TRBD1 agrees at 7 bases. The TCR comes from a man younger than 35 in good health and CMV-seronegative. The source material was PBMCs. CDR3 DNA sequence: TGTGCCAGCAGGGCTAACAGGGGAGGCAATCAGCCCCAGCATTTT. It encodes CASRANRGGNQPQHF.